This T cell receptor (beta chain) derives from a study of blood T cell repertoires in COVID-19 (dated by TCRdb to 2018 to 2021). For the study in its entirety: Samples from collaborators originated in the United States, Italy and Spain and spanned both the acute and convalescent phases of COVID-19. A de-identified subject ID, COVID-19 status, age in years and sex were almost always included in the sample metadata. Subjects who had been exposed to COVID-19, were actively infected with it, or had recovered from it provided the deeply sampled blood TCRbeta repertoires that made up the dataset. Samples were obtained from the ongoing ImmuneRACE study (first 160 participants) and from 1,254 subjects provided by 6 global collaborators. The repertoires were released in a freely available public database meant as a resource for research on the immune response to SARS-CoV-2. The material from the prospective study consisted of cDNA or gDNA derived from T cells, B-cell-depleted T cells, or PBMCs. Where available, HLA class I and class II types were obtained from metadata supplied by the sample provider rather than from assay-based typing.

From the cysteine up to the phenylalanine, the CDR3 has a length of 15 residues. Just CDR3 DNA is preserved here, 45 bases in frame from base 1. CDR1 and CDR2 were assigned from the germline V gene as MGHRA and YSYEKL. The V and J ends are trimmed by 7 bases and 5 bases, leaving 20 bases between them. Comment on this clone: The antigen it recognizes is unknown. The record has no base qualities; no much larger clone is one base away.

The collaborating institutions used their own protocols to collect whole blood in K2EDTA tubes. For TCRbeta analysis, collaborators shipped samples in one of three forms: frozen whole blood, isolated PBMCs, or DNA extracted from either of those sample types. General study outcomes and caveats: Clinical and demographic metadata were provided uncurated, with the amount varying by source and participant.

TCRbeta CDR3 regions were amplified from genomic DNA using the immunoSEQ Assay, a bias-controlled multiplex PCR. Under the source paper's analysis protocol: The number of nucleated cells in each sample was estimated from the amplification of reference gene primers within the assay. Sequence reads were collapsed and filtered to measure the absolute abundance of every unique TCRbeta CDR3 rearrangement. Productive Simpson clonality was computed per sample as the square root of Simpson's diversity index over productive rearrangements. TCRdb retrieved this table from immuneACCESS and kept in-frame rearrangements only. Not all clones are present; in checked studies, unresolved V genes account for under half, and no reason is known for the remainder. V, J and clone size are taken as reported in that table, and D and trimming were inferred from the DNA itself. The sample data list some 35,000 clones, and 80% to 90% of these were observed just once. The top ten clonotypes cover 3.6% of the sample.

The sample comprised peripheral blood. The V and J segments used are TRBV4-1 and TRBJ1-1; the D gene is perhaps TRBD1, from 5 matching bases. The sequence was collected from a man aged 50 to 59 with acute or convalescent COVID-19. The nucleotides read TGCGCCAGCACCACGTTCCATCGGGGGAGGACTGAAGCTTTCTTT. It is translated as CASTTFHRGRTEAFF.